This T cell receptor beta chain came from a study of vaccination effects on CD4 cells after COVID-19. Turning to the study itself: Everyone in the study got two shots of either the BNT162b2 or mRNA-1273 vaccine. Study results and limitations: Cross-reactivity toward common cold coronaviruses was confined to only 1 of 255 vaccine-induced clones in healthy vaccinees. No early post-infection timepoints were available in the study, which also included few convalescent patients.

The repertoire was sequenced with immunoSEQ multiplex PCR; TCRdb's copy has only in-frame clones and lacks some. Among 55,000 or so clones listed, under 75% were seen once. Germline CDR1 and CDR2: LGHDT and YNNKEL (reference sequence). The CDR3 is 13 amino acids. V lost 1 base and J lost 3, with 7 bases in between. Regarding this clone: Its specificity is not known.

Pools of viral peptides were used by the ViraFEST assay to expand antigen-specific CD4+ T cells ahead of sequencing. Subsequent to ten to eleven days of culture, CD4+ T cells were isolated. No vaccinee had earlier SARS-CoV-2 infection, and nucleocapsid antibodies were negative. IL-2 medium took the place of half the medium on both days 3 and 7. The genes are TRBV3-1 (or the pseudogene TRBV3-2) and TRBJ2-7; a possible D gene is TRBD1 (6 bases). The starting material was CD4+ T cells from PBMCs cultured with SARS-CoV-2 spike peptides, obtained before COVID-19 vaccination. The TCR was taken from a human donor who received a COVID-19 vaccine. CDR3 bases: TGTGCCAGCAGCCAAGCCAGGGGCTACGAGCAGTACTTC. Translated, it gives CASSQARGYEQYF.